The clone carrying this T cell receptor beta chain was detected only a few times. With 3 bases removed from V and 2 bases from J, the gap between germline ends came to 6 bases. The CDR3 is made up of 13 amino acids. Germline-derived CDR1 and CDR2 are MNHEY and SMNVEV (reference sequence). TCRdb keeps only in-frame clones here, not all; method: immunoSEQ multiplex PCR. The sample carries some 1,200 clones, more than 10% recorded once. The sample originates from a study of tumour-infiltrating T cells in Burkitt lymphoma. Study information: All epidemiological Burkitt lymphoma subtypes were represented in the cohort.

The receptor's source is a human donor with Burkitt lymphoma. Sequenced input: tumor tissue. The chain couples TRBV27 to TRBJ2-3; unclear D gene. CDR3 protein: CASSFTLTDTQYF. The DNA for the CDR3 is TGTGCCAGCAGTTTCACCCTCACAGATACGCAGTATTTT.